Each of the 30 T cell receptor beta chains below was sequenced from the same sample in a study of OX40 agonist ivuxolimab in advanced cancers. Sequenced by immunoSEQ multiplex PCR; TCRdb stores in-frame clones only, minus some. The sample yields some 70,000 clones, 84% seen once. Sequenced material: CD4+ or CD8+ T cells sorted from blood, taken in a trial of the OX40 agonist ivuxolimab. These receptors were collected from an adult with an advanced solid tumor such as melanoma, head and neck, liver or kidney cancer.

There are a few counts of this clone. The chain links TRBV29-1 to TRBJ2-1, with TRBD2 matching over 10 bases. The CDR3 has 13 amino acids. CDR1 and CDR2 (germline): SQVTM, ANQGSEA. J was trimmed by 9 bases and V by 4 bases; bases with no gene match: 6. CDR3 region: CSVASGRLSEQFF. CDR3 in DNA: TGCAGCGTTGCTAGCGGGAGATTAAGTGAGCAGTTCTTC.

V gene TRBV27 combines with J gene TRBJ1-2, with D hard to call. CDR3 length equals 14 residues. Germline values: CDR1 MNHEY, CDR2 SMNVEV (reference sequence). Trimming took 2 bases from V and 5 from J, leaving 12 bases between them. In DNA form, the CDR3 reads TGTGCCAGCAGTTTAAGCGGCCCGCCGTATGGCTACACCTTC. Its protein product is CASSLSGPPYGYTF.

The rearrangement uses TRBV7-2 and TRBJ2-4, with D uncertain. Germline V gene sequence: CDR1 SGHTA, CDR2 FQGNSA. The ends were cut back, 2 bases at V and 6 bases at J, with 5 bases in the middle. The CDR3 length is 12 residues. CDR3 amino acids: CASSLTGNIQYF. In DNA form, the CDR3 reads TGTGCCAGCAGCTTAACGGGAAACATTCAGTACTTC.

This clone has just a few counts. The CDR3 nucleotides read TGCGCCAGCAGCCAAGGGGCCCAGGGAACGGACCAAGAGACCCAGTACTTC. It yields the protein CASSQGAQGTDQETQYF. V usage is TRBV4-3 and J usage is TRBJ2-5, with a tentative D call TRBD1 (5 bases). From germline, CDR1 is LGHNA and CDR2 YSLEER. V lost 1 base and J 0 bases, leaving 15 bases between the germline ends. This CDR3 region has 17 residues.

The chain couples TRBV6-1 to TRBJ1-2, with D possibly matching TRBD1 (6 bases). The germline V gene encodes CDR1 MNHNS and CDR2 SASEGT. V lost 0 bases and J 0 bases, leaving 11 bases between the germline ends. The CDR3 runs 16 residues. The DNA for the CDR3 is TGTGCCAGCAGTGAAGCGCTAAAGGGGGCTAACTATGGCTACACCTTC. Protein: CASSEALKGANYGYTF.

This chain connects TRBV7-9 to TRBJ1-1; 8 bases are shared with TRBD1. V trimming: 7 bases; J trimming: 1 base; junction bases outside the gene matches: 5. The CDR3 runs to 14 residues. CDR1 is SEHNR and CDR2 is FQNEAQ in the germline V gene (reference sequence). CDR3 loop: CASNLGTGNTEAFF. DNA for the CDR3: TGTGCCAGCAACCTGGGGACAGGGAACACTGAAGCTTTCTTT.

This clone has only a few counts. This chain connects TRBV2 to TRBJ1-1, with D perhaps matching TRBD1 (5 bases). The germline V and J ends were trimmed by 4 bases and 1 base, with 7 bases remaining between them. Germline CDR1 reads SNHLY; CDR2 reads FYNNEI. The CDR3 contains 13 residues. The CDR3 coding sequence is TGTGCCAGCAGTGGGGGACGGAACACTGAAGCTTTCTTT. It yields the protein CASSGGRNTEAFF.

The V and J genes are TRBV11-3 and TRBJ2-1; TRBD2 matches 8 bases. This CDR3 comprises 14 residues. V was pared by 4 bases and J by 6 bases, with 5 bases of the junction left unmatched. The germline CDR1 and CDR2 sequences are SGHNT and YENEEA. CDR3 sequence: CASSSGLAGNEQFF. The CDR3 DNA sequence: TGTGCCAGCAGCTCCGGCCTAGCGGGCAATGAGCAGTTCTTC.

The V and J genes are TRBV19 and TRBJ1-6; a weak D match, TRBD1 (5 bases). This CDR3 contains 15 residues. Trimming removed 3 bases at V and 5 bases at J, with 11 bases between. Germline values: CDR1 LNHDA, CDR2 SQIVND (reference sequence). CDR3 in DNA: TGTGCCAGTAGTATCCAGACAGACAATAATTCACCCCTCCACTTT. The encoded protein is CASSIQTDNNSPLHF. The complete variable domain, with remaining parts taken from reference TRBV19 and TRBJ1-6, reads DGGITQSPKYLFRKEGQNVTLSCEQNLNHDAMYWYRQDPGQGLRLIYYSQIVNDFQKGDIAEGYSVSREKKESFPLTVTSAQKNPTAFYLCASSIQTDNNSPLHFGNGTRLTVT.

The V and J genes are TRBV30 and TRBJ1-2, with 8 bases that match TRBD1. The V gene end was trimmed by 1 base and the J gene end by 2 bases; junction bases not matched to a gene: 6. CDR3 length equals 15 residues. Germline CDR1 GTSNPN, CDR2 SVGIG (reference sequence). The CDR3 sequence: CAWSDRGGQNYGYTF. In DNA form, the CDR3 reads TGTGCCTGGAGTGACAGGGGGGGGCAAAACTATGGCTACACCTTC.

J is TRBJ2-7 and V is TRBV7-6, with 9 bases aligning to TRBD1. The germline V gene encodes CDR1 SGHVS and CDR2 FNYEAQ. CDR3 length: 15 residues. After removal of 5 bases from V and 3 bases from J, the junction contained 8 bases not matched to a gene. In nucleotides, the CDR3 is TGTGCCAGCAGCCCCTCCGGGACAGGGCTCTACGAGCAGTACTTC. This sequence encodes CASSPSGTGLYEQYF.

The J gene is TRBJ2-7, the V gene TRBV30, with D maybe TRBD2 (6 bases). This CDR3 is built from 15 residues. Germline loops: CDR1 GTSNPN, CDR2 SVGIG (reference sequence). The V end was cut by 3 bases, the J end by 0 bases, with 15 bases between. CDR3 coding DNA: TGTGCCTGGAGCGCCGGGAGTGGGAGCTCCTACGAGCAGTACTTC. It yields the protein CAWSAGSGSSYEQYF.

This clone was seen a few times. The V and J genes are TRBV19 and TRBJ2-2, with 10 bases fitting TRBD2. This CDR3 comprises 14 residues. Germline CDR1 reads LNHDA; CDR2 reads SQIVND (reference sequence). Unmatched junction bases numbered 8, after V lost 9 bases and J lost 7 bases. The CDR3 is CASRSGGAGGELFF. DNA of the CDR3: TGTGCCAGCAGGAGCGGGGGGGCCGGCGGGGAGCTGTTTTTT. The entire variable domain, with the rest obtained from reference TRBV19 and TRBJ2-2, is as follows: DGGITQSPKYLFRKEGQNVTLSCEQNLNHDAMYWYRQDPGQGLRLIYYSQIVNDFQKGDIAEGYSVSREKKESFPLTVTSAQKNPTAFYLCASRSGGAGGELFFGEGSRLTVL.

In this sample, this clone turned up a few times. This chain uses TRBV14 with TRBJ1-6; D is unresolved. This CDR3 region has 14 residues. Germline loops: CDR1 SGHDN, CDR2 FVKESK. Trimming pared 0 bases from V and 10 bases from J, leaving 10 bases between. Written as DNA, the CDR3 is TGTGCCAGCAGCCAAGAACTGAAGGGATCACCCCTCCACTTT. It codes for CASSQELKGSPLHF.

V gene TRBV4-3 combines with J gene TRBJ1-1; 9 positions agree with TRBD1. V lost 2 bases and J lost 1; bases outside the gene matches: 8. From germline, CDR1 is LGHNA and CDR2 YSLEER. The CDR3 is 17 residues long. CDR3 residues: CASSQNDGTGKNTEAFF. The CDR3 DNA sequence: TGCGCCAGCAGCCAAAACGACGGGACAGGGAAGAACACTGAAGCTTTCTTT.

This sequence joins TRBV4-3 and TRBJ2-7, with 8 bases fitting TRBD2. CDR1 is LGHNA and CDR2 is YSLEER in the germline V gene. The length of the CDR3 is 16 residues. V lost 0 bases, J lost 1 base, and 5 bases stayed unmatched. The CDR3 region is CASSQEVSGGSYEQYF. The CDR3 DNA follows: TGCGCCAGCAGCCAAGAGGTGAGCGGGGGTTCCTACGAGCAGTACTTC.

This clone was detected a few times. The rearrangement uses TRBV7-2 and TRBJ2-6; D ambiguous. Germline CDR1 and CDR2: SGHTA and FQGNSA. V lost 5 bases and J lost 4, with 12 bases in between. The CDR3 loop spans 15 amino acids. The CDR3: CASSPVMNGANVLTF. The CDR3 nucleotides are TGTGCCAGCAGCCCCGTGATGAACGGGGCCAACGTCCTGACTTTC.

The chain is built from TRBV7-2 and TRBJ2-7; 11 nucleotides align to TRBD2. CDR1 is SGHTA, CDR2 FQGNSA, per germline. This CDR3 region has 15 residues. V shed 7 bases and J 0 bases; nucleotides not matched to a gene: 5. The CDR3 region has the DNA TGTGCCAGCACCACTACTAGCGGGAGCTCCTACGAGCAGTACTTC. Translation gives CASTTTSGSSYEQYF.

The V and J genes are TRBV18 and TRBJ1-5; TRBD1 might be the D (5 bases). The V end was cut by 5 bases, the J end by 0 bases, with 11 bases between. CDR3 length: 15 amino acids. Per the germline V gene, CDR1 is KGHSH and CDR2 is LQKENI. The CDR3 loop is CASSMRQNSNQPQHF. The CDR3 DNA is TGTGCCAGCTCAATGCGACAGAATAGCAATCAGCCCCAGCATTTT.

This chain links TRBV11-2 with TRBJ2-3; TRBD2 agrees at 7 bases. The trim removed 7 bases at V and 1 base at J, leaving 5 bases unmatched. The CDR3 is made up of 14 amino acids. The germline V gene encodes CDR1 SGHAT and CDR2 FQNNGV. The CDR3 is CASTRDYRTDTQYF. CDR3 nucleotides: TGTGCCAGCACCCGGGACTACCGCACAGATACGCAGTATTTT.

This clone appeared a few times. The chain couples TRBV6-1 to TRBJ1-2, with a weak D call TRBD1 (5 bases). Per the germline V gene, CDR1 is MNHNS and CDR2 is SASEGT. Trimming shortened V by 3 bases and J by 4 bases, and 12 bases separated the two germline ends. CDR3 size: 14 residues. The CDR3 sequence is CASSEVVGTYGYTF. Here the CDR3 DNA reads TGTGCCAGCAGTGAGGTAGTCGGGACCTATGGCTACACCTTC.

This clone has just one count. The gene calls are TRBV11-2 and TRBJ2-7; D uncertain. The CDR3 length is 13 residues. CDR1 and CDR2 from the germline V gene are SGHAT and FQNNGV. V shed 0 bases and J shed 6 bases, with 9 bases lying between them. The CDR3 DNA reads TGTGCCAGCAGCTTAGATCTCAGACTCGAGCAGTACTTC. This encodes CASSLDLRLEQYF.

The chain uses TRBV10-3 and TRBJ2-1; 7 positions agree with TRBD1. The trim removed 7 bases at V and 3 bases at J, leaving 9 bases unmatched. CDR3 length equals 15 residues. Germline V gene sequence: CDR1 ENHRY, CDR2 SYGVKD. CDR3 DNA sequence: TGTGCCATCACCGACGAACGGGACAGCTACAATGAGCAGTTCTTC. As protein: CAITDERDSYNEQFF.

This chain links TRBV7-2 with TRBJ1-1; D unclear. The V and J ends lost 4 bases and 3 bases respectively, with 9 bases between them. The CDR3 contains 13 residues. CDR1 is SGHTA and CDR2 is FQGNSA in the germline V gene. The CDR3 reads CASSSMVDTEAFF. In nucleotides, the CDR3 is TGTGCCAGCAGCTCAATGGTCGACACTGAAGCTTTCTTT.

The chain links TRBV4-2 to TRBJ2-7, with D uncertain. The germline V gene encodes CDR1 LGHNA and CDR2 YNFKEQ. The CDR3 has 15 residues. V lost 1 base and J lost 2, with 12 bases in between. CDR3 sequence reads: CASSQVGDSPYEQYF. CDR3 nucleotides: TGTGCCAGCAGCCAAGTGGGCGATTCCCCCTACGAGCAGTACTTC.

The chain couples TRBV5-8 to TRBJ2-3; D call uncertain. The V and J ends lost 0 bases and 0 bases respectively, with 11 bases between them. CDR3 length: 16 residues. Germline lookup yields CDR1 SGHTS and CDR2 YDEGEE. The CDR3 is CASSLGFEVSTDTQYF. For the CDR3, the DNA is TGTGCCAGCAGCTTGGGATTCGAGGTTAGCACAGATACGCAGTATTTT.

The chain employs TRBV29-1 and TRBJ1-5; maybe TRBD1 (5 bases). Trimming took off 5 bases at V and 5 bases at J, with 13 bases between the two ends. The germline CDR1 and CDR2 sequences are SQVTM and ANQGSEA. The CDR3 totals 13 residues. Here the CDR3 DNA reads TGCAGCGTTCGTGGGGGTTTTGATCAGCCCCAGCATTTT. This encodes CSVRGGFDQPQHF.

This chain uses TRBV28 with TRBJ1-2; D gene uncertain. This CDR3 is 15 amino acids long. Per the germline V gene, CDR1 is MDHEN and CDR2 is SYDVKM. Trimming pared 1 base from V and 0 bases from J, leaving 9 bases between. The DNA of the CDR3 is TGTGCCAGCAGTTTATCGTCGGAAACTAACTATGGCTACACCTTC. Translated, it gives CASSLSSETNYGYTF.

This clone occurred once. As DNA, the CDR3 is TGCAGCGTTGAAGTTTCTAGCAGGACAAACTATGGCTACACCTTC. Translating gives CSVEVSSRTNYGYTF. The chain has TRBV29-1 and TRBJ1-2, with D possibly TRBD1 on 5 matching bases. The length of the CDR3 is 15 residues. Germline loops: CDR1 SQVTM, CDR2 ANQGSEA. The ends were cut back, 1 base at V and 2 bases at J, with 14 bases in the middle.

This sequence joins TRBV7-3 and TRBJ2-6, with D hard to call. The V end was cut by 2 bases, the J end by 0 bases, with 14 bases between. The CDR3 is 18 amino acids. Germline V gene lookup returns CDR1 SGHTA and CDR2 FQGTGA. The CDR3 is CASSLYPLGSSGANVLTF. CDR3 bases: TGTGCCAGCAGCTTATACCCTCTGGGCAGCTCTGGGGCCAACGTCCTGACTTTC.